This T cell receptor beta chain appears in the sequencing data of a study of chemoradiotherapy in HPV16-positive cancers. Regarding the study as a whole: Candidate HPV-specific clones and E7-related TCR motifs grew in tumor during treatment. For HPV16-positive patients, expanding HPV-responsive T cells associated with longer recurrence-free survival.

Clones were sequenced by immunoSEQ multiplex PCR, and TCRdb holds only the in-frame ones, with some missing. This sample has 65,000 to 80,000 clones; about nine tenths occur once, and the top ten carry 4% to 4.5%. This clone was observed once. Its antigen is as yet unknown. This receptor was taken from a human donor with HPV-associated anogenital cancer. Source: blood, taken from a patient who underwent chemoradiotherapy.

This CDR3 reads CASTGGGTGANVLTF. CDR3 DNA: TGTGCCAGCACAGGGGGCGGGACAGGGGCCAACGTCCTGACTTTC. The chain recombines TRBV13 with TRBJ2-6, with 8 nucleotides matching TRBD1. Germline CDR1 PRHDT, CDR2 FYEKMQ (reference sequence). The CDR3 totals 15 residues. J lost 4 bases, V lost 7 bases, and 6 bases had no gene match.